The source of this TCR beta chain is a study of blood T cell repertoires in COVID-19. The repertoire was sequenced with immunoSEQ multiplex PCR; TCRdb's copy has only in-frame clones and lacks some. This table holds approximately 110,000 clones, about three quarters found once. Germline CDR1 reads MNHNS; CDR2 reads SASEGT. The CDR3 extends over 14 amino acids. With 6 bases clipped from V and 3 bases from J, the junction kept 7 bases outside the gene matches. The source of this sequence is a human donor with acute or convalescent COVID-19. The donor label of this sample is uncertain. The chain joins TRBV6-1 to TRBJ2-5, with 7 bases fitting TRBD1. Material for sequencing was peripheral blood. The CDR3 loop is CASSPGQAEETQYF. CDR3 nucleotide sequence: TGTGCCAGCAGCCCCGGACAGGCAGAAGAGACCCAGTACTTC.